The 29 T cell receptor beta chains below come from one sample, sequenced in a study of identical twins. MiXCR was run by TCRdb on the 5' RACE reads, yielding one entry per CDR3 protein. The table has under 900,000 distinct CDR3 sequences, 9% to 15% seen once; the top ten hold about 1.5%. These data also formed part of another study, on yellow fever vaccine responses in identical twins.

The sample was PBMCs. The receptors shown here come from a woman aged 18-29 years in good health.

This clonotype was seen a few times. The chain is built from TRBV12-3 or TRBV12-4 and TRBJ2-5; D perhaps matches TRBD1 (6 bases). V was pared by 5 bases and J by 5 bases, with 15 bases between. The CDR3 runs 14 residues. This chain's CDR3 is CASSPTTGRETQYF. DNA for the CDR3: TGTGCCAGCAGTCCCACGACAGGACGGGAGACCCAGTACTTC.

This clonotype occurred many times. V and J are TRBV7-8 and TRBJ2-1; D might be TRBD1 or TRBD2, each matching 5 bases. Germline V gene data show CDR1 as SGHVS and CDR2 as FQNEAQ. Trimming pared 6 bases from V and 9 bases from J, leaving 18 bases between. The CDR3 spans 14 residues. CDR3 sequence reads: CASRRWGTGVEQFF. The CDR3 bases are TGTGCCAGCAGGCGGTGGGGGACCGGAGTTGAGCAGTTCTTC.

The chain employs TRBV11-3 and TRBJ2-2; the D is unclear. V lost 3 bases and J 6 bases, leaving 14 bases between the germline ends. CDR1 and CDR2 from the germline V gene are SGHNT and YENEEA. This CDR3 is built from 15 residues. The CDR3 region is CASSFQGRDAGELFF. The CDR3 DNA reads TGTGCCAGCAGCTTCCAAGGGCGTGATGCCGGGGAGCTGTTTTTT.

This clonotype was seen repeatedly, ten times or more. The chain couples TRBV6-2 or TRBV6-3 to TRBJ2-3; D perhaps matches TRBD2 (7 bases). V dropped 0 bases and J dropped 0 bases, with 13 bases sitting between them. The CDR3 loop spans 17 amino acids. In germline, CDR1 is MNHEY, CDR2 SVGEGT. Written as DNA, the CDR3 is TGTGCCAGCAGTTACTCGACCGCGGGGGCTAGCACAGATACGCAGTATTTT. As protein: CASSYSTAGASTDTQYF.

This clonotype was observed at least ten times. This sequence joins TRBV4-1 and TRBJ1-1; 7 positions match TRBD1. Germline V gene sequence: CDR1 MGHRA, CDR2 YSYEKL. With V trimmed by 1 base and J by 5 bases, 7 bases remained unmatched. The CDR3 sequence is 15 residues long. CDR3 sequence reads: CASSQAWRGRTEAFF. The CDR3 DNA reads as TGCGCCAGCAGCCAAGCGTGGAGGGGGCGAACTGAAGCTTTCTTT.

The chain is built from TRBV9 and TRBJ2-7; 14 nucleotides agree with TRBD2. V gave up 4 bases and J gave up 6 bases; unmatched junction bases: 6. CDR3 length: 15 amino acids. The germline CDR1 and CDR2 sequences are SGDLS and YYNGEE. In DNA form, the CDR3 reads TGTGCCAGCAGCCCGGGACTAGCGGGAGAGGTCGAGCAGTACTTC. This encodes CASSPGLAGEVEQYF.

This clonotype was detected many times. Written as DNA, the CDR3 is TGTGCCACCAGCTTTTCCGGGTCCGGGGCCAACGTCCTGACTTTC. Translation gives CATSFSGSGANVLTF. The J gene is TRBJ2-6, the V gene TRBV15; D remains unclear. This CDR3 contains 15 residues. Germline V CDR1 and CDR2: LNHNV, YYDKDF (reference sequence). The V and J ends lost 5 bases and 4 bases respectively, with 12 bases between them.

This clonotype has more than one count but fewer than ten. The J gene is TRBJ2-1, the V gene TRBV7-9, with D hard to call. Germline lookup yields CDR1 SEHNR and CDR2 FQNEAQ (reference sequence). V gave up 5 bases and J gave up 13 bases, with 27 bases separating them. The length of the CDR3 is 16 residues. The DNA for the CDR3 is TGTGCCAGCAGCGCCCATGGGTCGGTATACGATTCTGGACAGTTCTTC. It codes for CASSAHGSVYDSGQFF.

The sample holds many counts of this clonotype. This sequence joins TRBV7-9 and TRBJ2-1, with 8 bases matching TRBD2. The CDR3 loop spans 13 amino acids. V was pared by 2 bases and J by 10 bases, with 4 bases of the junction left unmatched. Germline CDR1 reads SEHNR; CDR2 reads FQNEAQ (reference sequence). CDR3 in amino acids: CASSLLGGGEQFF. For the CDR3, the DNA is TGTGCCAGCAGCTTATTAGGCGGGGGGGAGCAGTTCTTC.

A few counts support this clonotype. This rearrangement joins TRBV2 to TRBJ1-2, with TRBD1 as a possible D gene (5 bases). Between the trimmed V and J ends, which lost 7 bases and 6 bases, there was a span of 18 bases. The germline CDR1 and CDR2 sequences are SNHLY and FYNNEI. There are 14 residues in the CDR3. The CDR3 here is CASIPGLPSNGYTF. The CDR3 DNA reads TGTGCCAGCATCCCGGGACTGCCGTCGAATGGCTACACCTTC.

This clonotype has a count of ten or more. The CDR3 DNA is TGTGCCAGCAGCCCAGCGGGAAGCTACAATGAGCAGTTCTTC. Protein: CASSPAGSYNEQFF. This chain links TRBV3-1 with TRBJ2-1; 7 bases fit TRBD2. The germline V gene encodes CDR1 LGHDT and CDR2 YNNKEL (reference sequence). Trimming took 4 bases from V and 3 from J; bases not matched to a gene: 3. This CDR3 spans 14 amino acids.

For this clonotype: Germline and junction disagree at one end, which may indicate a read error. The chain joins TRBV24-1 to TRBJ1-5; 7 bases agree with TRBD1. Germline-derived CDR1 and CDR2 are KGHDR and SFDVKD. This CDR3 region has 15 residues. The CDR3 loop reads CATSDPGDSNQPQHF. The CDR3, as DNA: TGTGCCACCAGTGACCCGGGGGACAGCAACCAGCCCCAGCATTTT.

For this clonotype: One end of the junction does not line up with germline, which may come from a read error. The genes are TRBV18 and TRBJ2-1; no firm D call. Germline assignment: CDR1 KGHSH and CDR2 LQKENI. CDR3 length: 14 amino acids. The CDR3 DNA reads as TGTGCCAGCTCCCCACAAGAGGCTTTCAATGAGCAGTTCTTC. Translating it yields CASSPQEAFNEQFF.

This clonotype has a handful of counts. This chain joins TRBV2 and TRBJ1-1; possibly TRBD1 for D (5 bases). The germline CDR1 and CDR2 sequences are SNHLY and FYNNEI. The length of the CDR3 is 13 residues. Trimming took 3 bases from V and 8 from J, leaving 13 bases between them. The CDR3 is CASSEQGRAEAFF. The CDR3 bases are TGTGCCAGCAGTGAGCAGGGTCGGGCCGAAGCTTTCTTT.

Here the CDR3 DNA reads TGTGCCAGCAGCCAAGATCTTGGACGCTACACCTTC. It yields the protein CASSQDLGRYTF. The chain has TRBV14 and TRBJ1-2; D is uncertain. Germline values: CDR1 SGHDN, CDR2 FVKESK. This CDR3 region has 12 residues. Trimming removed 0 bases from V and 9 bases from J, with 8 bases in between.

There are a few counts of this clonotype. This chain uses TRBV3-1 with TRBJ2-6; the D is unclear. The CDR3 is made up of 15 amino acids. The V end was cut by 2 bases, the J end by 0 bases, with 5 bases between. From germline, CDR1 is LGHDT and CDR2 YNNKEL (reference sequence). The chain's CDR3 is CASSQWSSGANVLTF. The DNA for the CDR3 is TGTGCCAGCAGCCAATGGAGCTCTGGGGCCAACGTCCTGACTTTC.

The J gene is TRBJ2-7, the V gene TRBV7-9; 9 nucleotides match TRBD2. Germline trimming cut 5 bases from V and 3 bases from J; bases unmatched to any gene: 5. Germline V gives CDR1 SEHNR, CDR2 FQNEAQ (reference sequence). CDR3 size: 14 residues. The CDR3 coding sequence is TGTGCCAGCAGCCTACGGACTAGCGTCTACGAGCAGTACTTC. This gives the protein CASSLRTSVYEQYF.

This clonotype was seen a handful of times. The genes are TRBV10-3 and TRBJ2-1; 11 bases match TRBD1. The V segment lost 5 bases and the J segment 6 bases; nucleotides outside the gene matches: 6. This CDR3 spans 15 amino acids. The germline CDR1 and CDR2 sequences are ENHRY and SYGVKD. CDR3 region: CAISTGTGGSNEQFF. The CDR3 DNA is TGTGCCATCAGTACCGGGACAGGGGGAAGCAATGAGCAGTTCTTC.

This clonotype occurred a few times. The V and J genes are TRBV7-9 and TRBJ2-1; TRBD1 aligns across 9 bases. The germline V gene encodes CDR1 SEHNR and CDR2 FQNEAQ (reference sequence). V was pared by 4 bases and J by 6 bases, with 7 bases of the junction left unmatched. This CDR3 has 15 residues. CDR3 residues: CASSSGGQGSNEQFF. The CDR3 nucleotides read TGTGCCAGCAGCTCGGGGGGACAGGGAAGCAATGAGCAGTTCTTC.

This clonotype was found a few times. CDR3 DNA sequence: TGCAGTGCTAGAGTGTCGAGCTCTGGAAACACCATATATTTT. Translating it yields CSARVSSSGNTIYF. The V gene is TRBV20-1, the J gene TRBJ1-3; no clear D gene. Germline V gene lookup returns CDR1 DFQATT and CDR2 SNEGSKA (reference sequence). The ends were cut back, 1 base at V and 0 bases at J, with 7 bases in the middle. This CDR3 has 14 amino acids.

This clonotype was seen only a few times. This chain uses TRBV5-1 with TRBJ2-7; 7 nucleotides align to TRBD2. The CDR3 has 15 residues. CDR1 and CDR2 (germline): SGHRS, YFSETQ. The junction had 3 bases not matched to a gene; V was cut back by 0 bases and J by 0 bases. CDR3 sequence: CASSLGGGSSYEQYV. DNA of the CDR3: TGCGCCAGCAGCTTGGGGGGGGGGTCCTCCTACGAGCAGTACGTC.

CDR3 sequence reads: CASSNNRGGQETQYF. The CDR3 DNA sequence: TGTGCCAGCAGCAACAACAGGGGAGGCCAAGAGACCCAGTACTTC. The chain employs TRBV7-6 and TRBJ2-5, with a weak D call TRBD1 (7 bases). Germline V lookup: CDR1 SGHVS, CDR2 FNYEAQ. This CDR3 spans 15 amino acids. V lost 5 bases, J lost 1 base, and 14 bases lay in between.

This clonotype was counted ten times or more. This chain joins TRBV3-1 and TRBJ1-5; TRBD1 might be the D (5 bases). Germline CDR1 is LGHDT and CDR2 is YNNKEL (reference sequence). The CDR3 spans 14 residues. Trimming took 7 bases from V and 5 from J, leaving 15 bases between them. CDR3 in DNA: TGTGCCAGCACCTTTGCAGGGTCGGATCAGCCCCAGCATTTT. Protein product: CASTFAGSDQPQHF. Complete variable domain (other parts from reference TRBV3-1 and TRBJ1-5): DTAVSQTPKYLVTQMGNDKSIKCEQNLGHDTMYWYKQDSKKFLKIMFSYNNKELIINETVPNRFSPKSPDKAHLNLHINSLELGDSAVYFCASTFAGSDQPQHFGDGTRLSIL.

This clonotype appeared a few times. This chain connects TRBV10-3 to TRBJ1-5, with 9 nucleotides matching TRBD1. V lost 6 bases and J lost 6; bases outside the gene matches: 6. CDR1 ENHRY and CDR2 SYGVKD come from the germline V gene. This CDR3 spans 14 amino acids. As DNA, the CDR3 is TGTGCCATCAGGGGACAGGGTGGGGGTCAGCCCCAGCATTTT. It encodes CAIRGQGGGQPQHF.

In this sample, this clonotype turned up many times. The rearrangement joins TRBV5-1 to TRBJ2-1; D possibly uses TRBD1 or TRBD2 (5 bases each). This CDR3 comprises 14 residues. The V end was cut by 3 bases, the J end by 4 bases, with 11 bases between. Germline CDR1 reads SGHRS; CDR2 reads YFSETQ. The CDR3 region has the DNA TGCGCCAGCAGCTCCGGGACCCGATACAATGAGCAGTTCTTC. Protein: CASSSGTRYNEQFF.

This clonotype has just a few counts. V is TRBV6-1 and J is TRBJ1-4; possibly TRBD1 for D (5 bases). Per the germline V gene, CDR1 is MNHNS and CDR2 is SASEGT. CDR3 length: 14 residues. Between the trimmed V and J ends, which lost 8 bases and 0 bases, there was a span of 10 bases. CDR3 protein: CASGLGATNEKLFF. DNA of the CDR3: TGTGCCAGCGGGTTGGGGGCAACTAATGAAAAACTGTTTTTT.

This clonotype showed up just a few times. The chain joins TRBV12-3 or TRBV12-4 to TRBJ1-1; no clear D gene. The CDR3 extends over 14 amino acids. V dropped 3 bases and J dropped 0 bases, with 8 bases sitting between them. As DNA, the CDR3 is TGTGCCAGCAGTTTGGGTATGGTGAACACTGAAGCTTTCTTT. It translates to CASSLGMVNTEAFF.

This rearrangement joins TRBV3-1 to TRBJ2-1; possible D gene TRBD2, 5 bases. From germline, CDR1 is LGHDT and CDR2 YNNKEL (reference sequence). The CDR3 loop spans 14 amino acids. Deletions cut 8 bases from V and 8 bases from J, with 19 bases between. CDR3 amino acids: CASAITGLFDEQFF. CDR3 nucleotides: TGTGCCAGCGCCATTACGGGGTTGTTTGATGAGCAGTTCTTC.

This clonotype has just a few counts. The V gene is TRBV2, the J gene TRBJ1-5; D is unclear. There are 15 residues in the CDR3. CDR1 and CDR2 (germline): SNHLY, FYNNEI. Trimming took 6 bases from V and 0 from J, leaving 12 bases between them. The CDR3 reads CASRNSDNSNQPQHF. The CDR3 DNA follows: TGTGCCAGCAGGAACAGCGATAATAGCAATCAGCCCCAGCATTTT.